Sequencing of this T cell receptor beta chain was carried out in a study of metastatic and nonmetastatic thyroid tumors. Study-wide results and caveats: Benign nodules reportedly had significantly lower TCR beta diversity than malignant thyroid tumors in blood and tumor.

This clone has a handful of counts. Its target is not known. None of the patients had undergone any treatment ahead of thyroid surgery. This CDR3 has 15 residues. V lost 3 bases to trimming and J lost 3 bases, with 15 bases between them. Germline V gives CDR1 MNHGY, CDR2 SVAAGI. TCRdb reprocessed the PCR reads using MiXCR. The sample consists of about 8,400 clones, about 45% of them appearing once. The chain employs TRBV6-9 and TRBJ2-7; D perhaps matches TRBD1 (5 bases). The sample consisted of tumor tissue. This receptor was obtained from a male donor with papillary thyroid cancer or a benign thyroid nodule (not recorded which). Some clones in this sample may be carry-over from other donors' samples. The CDR3, as DNA: TGTGCCAGCAGTTACGTAGGCAGGGAAAGCTACGAGCAGTACTTC. Its translation is CASSYVGRESYEQYF.